The source of this T cell receptor beta chain is a study of shared clonotypes between healthy human individuals. Across the study: A donor's plate count was three for CD4 naive and three for CD4 memory; CD8 naive had two and CD8 memory one.

Some clones are missing from TCRdb's copy, which holds only in-frame ones; the method was immunoSEQ multiplex PCR. The sample has roughly 2 million clones; approximately 94% are singletons. This CDR3 contains 13 residues. Trimming shortened V by 0 bases and J by 4 bases, and 6 bases separated the two germline ends. Germline CDR1 reads LGHNA; CDR2 reads YSLEER. CD45RO-negative cells were positively selected for CCR7, leaving out terminally differentiated effector memory CD45RA+ cells. V usage is TRBV4-3 and J usage is TRBJ1-1; D is uncertain. Material: naive CD8+ T cells sorted from blood. This TCR derives from a man in his late teens or twenties in good health. CDR3 amino acids: CASSQDLPTEAFF. The DNA for the CDR3 is TGCGCCAGCAGCCAAGATCTGCCCACTGAAGCTTTCTTT.